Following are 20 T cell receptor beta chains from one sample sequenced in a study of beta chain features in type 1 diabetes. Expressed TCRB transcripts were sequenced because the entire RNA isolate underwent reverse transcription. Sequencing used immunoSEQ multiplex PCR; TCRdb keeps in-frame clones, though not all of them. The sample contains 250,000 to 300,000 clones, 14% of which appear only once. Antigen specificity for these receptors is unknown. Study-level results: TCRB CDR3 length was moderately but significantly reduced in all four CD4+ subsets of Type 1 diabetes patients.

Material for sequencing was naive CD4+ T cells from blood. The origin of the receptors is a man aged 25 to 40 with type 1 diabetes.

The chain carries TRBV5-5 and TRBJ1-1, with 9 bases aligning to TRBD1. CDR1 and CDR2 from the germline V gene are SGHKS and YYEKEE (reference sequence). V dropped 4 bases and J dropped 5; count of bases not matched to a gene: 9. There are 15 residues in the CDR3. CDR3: CASSPRQGENTEAFF. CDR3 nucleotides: TGTGCCAGCAGCCCGAGACAGGGGGAAAATACTGAAGCTTTCTTT. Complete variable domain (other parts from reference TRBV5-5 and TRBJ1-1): DAGVTQSPTHLIKTRGQQVTLRCSPISGHKSVSWYQQVLGQGPQFIFQYYEKEERGRGNFPDRFSARQFPNYSSELNVNALLLGDSALYLCASSPRQGENTEAFFGQGTRLTVV.

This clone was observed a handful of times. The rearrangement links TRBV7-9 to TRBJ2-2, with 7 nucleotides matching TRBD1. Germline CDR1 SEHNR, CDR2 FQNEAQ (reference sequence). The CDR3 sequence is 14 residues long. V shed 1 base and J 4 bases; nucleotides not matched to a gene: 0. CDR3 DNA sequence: TGTGCCAGCAGCTTAGGGGACAGCACCGGGGAGCTGTTTTTT. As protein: CASSLGDSTGELFF.

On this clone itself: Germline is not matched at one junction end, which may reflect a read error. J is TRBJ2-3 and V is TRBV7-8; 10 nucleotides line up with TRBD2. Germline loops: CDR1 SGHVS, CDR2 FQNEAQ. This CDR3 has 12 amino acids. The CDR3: CASSLGLAGVHF. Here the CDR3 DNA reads TGTGCCAGCAGCTTAGGTCTAGCGGGAGTGCATTTT.

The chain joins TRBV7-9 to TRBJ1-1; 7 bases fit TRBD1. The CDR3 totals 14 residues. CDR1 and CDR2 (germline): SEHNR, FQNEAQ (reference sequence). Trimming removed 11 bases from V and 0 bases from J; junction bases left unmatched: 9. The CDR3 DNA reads TGTGCCGTGCCCGGGACAGCCGTGAACACTGAAGCTTTCTTT. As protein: CAVPGTAVNTEAFF.

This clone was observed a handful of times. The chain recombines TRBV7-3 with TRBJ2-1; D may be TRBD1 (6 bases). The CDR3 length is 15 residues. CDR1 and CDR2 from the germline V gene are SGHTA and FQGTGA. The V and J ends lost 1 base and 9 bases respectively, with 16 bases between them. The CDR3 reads CASSLSQGFSSEQFF. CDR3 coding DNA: TGTGCCAGCAGCTTAAGCCAGGGGTTCTCAAGTGAGCAGTTCTTC.

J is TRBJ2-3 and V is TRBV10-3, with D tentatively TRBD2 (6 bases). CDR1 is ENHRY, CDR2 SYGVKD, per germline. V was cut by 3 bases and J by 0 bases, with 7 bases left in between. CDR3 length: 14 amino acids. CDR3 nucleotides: TGTGCCATCAGTGAAAGCGGGAGCACAGATACGCAGTATTTT. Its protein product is CAISESGSTDTQYF.

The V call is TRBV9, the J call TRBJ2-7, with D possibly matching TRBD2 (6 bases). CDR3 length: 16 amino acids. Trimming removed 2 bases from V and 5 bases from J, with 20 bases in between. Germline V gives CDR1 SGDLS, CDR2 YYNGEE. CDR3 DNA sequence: TGTGCCAGCAGCGTCGGAATGGAGGGGTCACCTCACGAGCAGTACTTC. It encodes CASSVGMEGSPHEQYF.

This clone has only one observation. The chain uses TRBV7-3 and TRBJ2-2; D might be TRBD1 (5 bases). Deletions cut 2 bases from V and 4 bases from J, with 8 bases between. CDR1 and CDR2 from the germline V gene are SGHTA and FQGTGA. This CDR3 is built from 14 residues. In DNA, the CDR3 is TGTGCCAGCAGCTTAGGTGGGGCCACCGGGGAGCTGTTTTTT. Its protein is CASSLGGATGELFF. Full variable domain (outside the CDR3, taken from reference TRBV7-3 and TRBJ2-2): GAGVSQTPSNKVTEKGKYVELRCDPISGHTALYWYRQSLGQGPEFLIYFQGTGAADDSGLPNDRFFAVRPEGSVSTLKIQRTERGDSAVYLCASSLGGATGELFFGEGSRLTVL.

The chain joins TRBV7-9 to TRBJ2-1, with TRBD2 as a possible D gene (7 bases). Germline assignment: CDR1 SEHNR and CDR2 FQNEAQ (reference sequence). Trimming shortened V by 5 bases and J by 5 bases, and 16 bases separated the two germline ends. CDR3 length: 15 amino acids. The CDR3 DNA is TGTGCCAGCAGCCTAAGGGGGGGAGGCGACAATGAGCAGTTCTTC. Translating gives CASSLRGGGDNEQFF.

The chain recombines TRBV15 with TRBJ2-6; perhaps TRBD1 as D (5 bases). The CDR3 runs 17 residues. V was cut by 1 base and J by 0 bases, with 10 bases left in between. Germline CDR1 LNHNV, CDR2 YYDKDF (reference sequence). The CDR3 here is CATSRVRQSSGANVLTF. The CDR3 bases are TGTGCCACCAGCAGAGTACGACAGTCCTCTGGGGCCAACGTCCTGACTTTC.

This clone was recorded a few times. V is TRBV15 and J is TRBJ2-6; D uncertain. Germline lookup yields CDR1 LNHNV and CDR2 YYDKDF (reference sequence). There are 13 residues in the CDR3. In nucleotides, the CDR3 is TGTGCTGCGGCCATGTCTGGGGCCAACGTCCTGACTTTC. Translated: CAAAMSGANVLTF.

The CDR3 nucleotides read TGTGCCATCAGTGAGCAACTCCAGGGGGCCCACGAGCAGTACTTC. It is translated as CAISEQLQGAHEQYF. V gene TRBV10-3 combines with J gene TRBJ2-7; 8 positions agree with TRBD1. Germline CDR1 reads ENHRY; CDR2 reads SYGVKD. J gave up 5 bases and V 2 bases, and 8 bases lay outside the gene matches. CDR3 length: 15 amino acids.

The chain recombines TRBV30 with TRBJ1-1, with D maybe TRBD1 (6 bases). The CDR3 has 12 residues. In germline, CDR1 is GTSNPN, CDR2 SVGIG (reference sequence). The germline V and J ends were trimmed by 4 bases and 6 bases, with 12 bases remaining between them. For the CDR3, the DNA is TGTGCCTGGAATACAGGGACCGCTGAAGCTTTCTTT. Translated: CAWNTGTAEAFF.

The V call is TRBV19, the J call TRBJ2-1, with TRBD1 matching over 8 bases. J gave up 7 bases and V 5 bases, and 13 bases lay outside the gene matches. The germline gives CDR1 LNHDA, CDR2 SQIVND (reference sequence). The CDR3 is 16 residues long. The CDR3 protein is CASSPKGTGKDNEQFF. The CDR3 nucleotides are TGTGCCAGTAGTCCGAAAGGGACAGGAAAGGATAATGAGCAGTTCTTC.

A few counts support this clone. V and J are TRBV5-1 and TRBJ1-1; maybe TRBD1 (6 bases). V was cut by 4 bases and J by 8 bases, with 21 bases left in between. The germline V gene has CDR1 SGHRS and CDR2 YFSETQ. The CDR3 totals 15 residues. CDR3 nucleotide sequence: TGCGCCAGCAGCCCGGGGGGGACACCGAATATCGAAGCTTTCTTT. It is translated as CASSPGGTPNIEAFF.

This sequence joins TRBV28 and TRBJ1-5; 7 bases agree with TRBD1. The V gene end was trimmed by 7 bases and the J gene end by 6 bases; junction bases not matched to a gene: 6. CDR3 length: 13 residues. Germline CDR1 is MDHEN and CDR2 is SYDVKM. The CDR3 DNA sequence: TGTGCCAGCAAAGACAGGGAAGCTCAGCCCCAGCATTTT. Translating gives CASKDREAQPQHF. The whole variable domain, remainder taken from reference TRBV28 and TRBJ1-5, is DVKVTQSSRYLVKRTGEKVFLECVQDMDHENMFWYRQDPGLGLRLIYFSYDVKMKEKGDIPEGYSVSREKKERFSLILESASTNQTSMYLCASKDREAQPQHFGDGTRLSIL.

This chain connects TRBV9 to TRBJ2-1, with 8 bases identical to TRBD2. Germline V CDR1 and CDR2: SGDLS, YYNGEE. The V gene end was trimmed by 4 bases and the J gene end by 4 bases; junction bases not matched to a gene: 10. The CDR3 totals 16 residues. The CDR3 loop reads CASSPGGALGYNEQFF. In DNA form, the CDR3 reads TGTGCCAGCAGCCCGGGAGGGGCTTTAGGGTACAATGAGCAGTTCTTC. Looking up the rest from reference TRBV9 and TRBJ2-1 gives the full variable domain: DSGVTQTPKHLITATGQRVTLRCSPRSGDLSVYWYQQSLDQGLQFLIQYYNGEERAKGNILERFSAQQFPDLHSELNLSSLELGDSALYFCASSPGGALGYNEQFFGPGTRLTVL.

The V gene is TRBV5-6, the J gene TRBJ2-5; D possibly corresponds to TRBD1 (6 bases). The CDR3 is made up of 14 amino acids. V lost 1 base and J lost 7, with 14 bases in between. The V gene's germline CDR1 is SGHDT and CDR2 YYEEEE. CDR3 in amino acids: CASSLSDRTRTQYF. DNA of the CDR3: TGTGCCAGCAGCTTGTCTGACAGGACACGGACCCAGTACTTC.

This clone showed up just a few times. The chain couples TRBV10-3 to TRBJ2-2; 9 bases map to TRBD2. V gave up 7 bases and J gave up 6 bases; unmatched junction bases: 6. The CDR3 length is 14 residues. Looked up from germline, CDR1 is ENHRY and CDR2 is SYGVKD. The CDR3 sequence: CAITEREDSGELFF. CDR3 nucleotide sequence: TGTGCCATCACGGAGCGGGAGGATTCCGGGGAGCTGTTTTTT.

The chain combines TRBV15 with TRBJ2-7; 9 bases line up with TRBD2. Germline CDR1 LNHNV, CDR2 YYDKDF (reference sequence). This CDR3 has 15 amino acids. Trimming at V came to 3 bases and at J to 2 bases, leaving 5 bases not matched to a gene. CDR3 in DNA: TGTGCCACCAGCAGGGAGACTAGCGGAACCTACGAGCAGTACTTC. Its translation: CATSRETSGTYEQYF.